The present entry profiles one T cell receptor (beta chain) with its context. Its cognate antigen has yet to be identified. No qualities accompany the bases; no much larger clone lies one base away. The sample is drawn from a study of blood T cell repertoires in COVID-19 (dated by TCRdb to the early 2020s). Turning to the overall study: Samples from collaborators originated in the United States, Italy and Spain and spanned both the acute and convalescent phases of COVID-19. The prospective study material was composed of cDNA or gDNA derived from T cells, B-cell-depleted T cells, or PBMCs. Deeply sampled blood TCRbeta repertoires from subjects exposed to, actively infected with, or recovered from COVID-19 were included in the dataset. The repertoires were released in a freely available public database intended as a resource for research on the immune response to SARS-CoV-2. Samples came from the ongoing ImmuneRACE study (first 160 participants) plus 1,254 subjects from 6 global collaborators. A de-identified subject ID, COVID-19 status, age in years and sex were almost always included in the sample metadata. Where available, HLA class I and class II types were obtained from metadata supplied by the sample provider rather than from assay-based typing. What the authors observed across the whole study: The quantity of clinical and demographic metadata differed by source and by participant and was supplied without curation.

TCRbeta CDR3 regions were amplified from genomic DNA using the immunoSEQ Assay, a bias-controlled multiplex PCR. In the authors' own workflow: Nucleated cell counts per sample were estimated from amplification of reference gene primers within the assay. To quantify the absolute abundance of each unique TCRbeta CDR3 rearrangement, sequence reads were collapsed and filtered. For each sample, productive Simpson clonality was calculated by taking the square root of Simpson's diversity index across productive rearrangements. TCRdb mirrors the immuneACCESS table, restricted to in-frame sequences. Some clones are absent from its copies; in checked studies, under half trace to an unresolved V gene, and the reason for the others is unknown. V and J calls and clone size follow that table, whereas D and trimming were derived from the DNA. This sample has approximately 40,000 clones in its table, and around 80% of those were observed once. The ten top clones hold about 45% of the sample.

Inclusive of the bounding cysteine and phenylalanine, the CDR3 is 15 residues long. The retained sequence is limited to the CDR3, 45 bases, with the frame set at the first base. Taken from the germline V gene, the CDR1 and CDR2 loops are SQVTM and ANQGSEA. V and J lose 5 bases and 0 bases, and a span of 13 bases separates them. Each collaborating institution followed its own protocols to collect whole blood in K2EDTA tubes. For TCRbeta analysis, collaborator samples were shipped as frozen whole blood, as isolated PBMCs, or as DNA extracted from either sample type. The rearranged segments are TRBV29-1 and TRBJ2-2; matching of 7 bases hints at TRBD2 as the D gene. The origin of this receptor is a human donor in a cohort sampled during active COVID-19. The sample was peripheral blood. The nucleotide sequence reads TGCAGCGTTCCTAGGGGGGGAACGAACACCGGGGAGCTGTTTTTT. This yields the protein CSVPRGGTNTGELFF.